These 17 T cell receptor beta chains originate from one sample sequenced in a study of PD-1 blockade in mismatch repair-deficient tumors. No antigen has been assigned to these receptors. Using immunoSEQ multiplex PCR, the repertoire was profiled, and TCRdb retains in-frame clones only, with some absent. The table shows nearly 9,000 clones, with 75% to 90% occurring only once. Time point indicated: roughly 10-day in vitro stimulation with candidate neoantigen peptide 7. Specimen: cells cultured in vitro, collected from a patient treated with pembrolizumab. The origin of the receptors is an adult with mismatch repair-deficient cancer.

The rearrangement uses TRBV2 and TRBJ1-1; D not resolved. This CDR3 comprises 11 residues. Germline-derived CDR1 and CDR2 are SNHLY and FYNNEI. V lost 6 bases to trimming and J lost 3 bases, with 5 bases between them. The CDR3 region is CASRFHTEAFF. CDR3 DNA sequence: TGTGCCAGCAGATTCCACACTGAAGCTTTCTTT.

Within the sample, this clone is large. The chain carries TRBV6-1 and TRBJ2-1; D gene unclear. The CDR3 has 11 amino acids. V was cut by 5 bases and J by 12 bases, with 11 bases left in between. Germline CDR1 and CDR2: MNHNS and SASEGT. The DNA for the CDR3 is TGTGCCAGCAGTCTCCACGGCCGGCAGTTCTTC. Its protein is CASSLHGRQFF.

V usage is TRBV5-4 and J usage is TRBJ1-1, with TRBD1 matching 9 bases. The CDR3 covers 13 residues. The V segment lost 5 bases and the J segment 5 bases; nucleotides outside the gene matches: 4. Per germline, CDR1 SGHNT and CDR2 YYREEE (reference sequence). This CDR3 is CASSLQGATEAFF. The CDR3 DNA is TGTGCCAGCAGTTTACAGGGGGCGACTGAAGCTTTCTTT.

The chain joins TRBV28 to TRBJ1-2; D ambiguous. The germline V gene has CDR1 MDHEN and CDR2 SYDVKM. Trimming left V 6 bases short and J 4 bases short, with 15 bases between. This CDR3 has 14 amino acids. The CDR3, as DNA: TGTGCCAGCAGCCAACTTAGGGCTGGCTATGGCTACACCTTC. Its translation is CASSQLRAGYGYTF.

The V call is TRBV9, the J call TRBJ2-2; 10 positions agree with TRBD2. The CDR3 consists of 16 residues. Germline-derived CDR1 and CDR2 are SGDLS and YYNGEE. The J segment lost 5 bases and the V segment lost 0 bases, leaving 4 bases of the junction unmatched. CDR3 sequence: CASSVGLAGVTGELFF. In nucleotides, the CDR3 is TGTGCCAGCAGCGTAGGGCTAGCGGGAGTTACCGGGGAGCTGTTTTTT.

The V call is TRBV7-9, the J call TRBJ2-3; 8 bases align to TRBD1. The CDR3 runs 14 residues. Per germline, CDR1 SEHNR and CDR2 FQNEAQ (reference sequence). V shed 5 bases, J shed 4 bases, and the junction held 5 bases outside the gene matches. The chain's CDR3 is CASSLTGAADTQYF. The CDR3 bases are TGTGCCAGCAGCCTGACAGGGGCCGCAGATACGCAGTATTTT.

This sequence joins TRBV28 and TRBJ1-5; weak D call: TRBD1 (5 bases). V lost 7 bases to trimming and J lost 2 bases, with 12 bases between them. Germline values: CDR1 MDHEN, CDR2 SYDVKM. CDR3 length: 14 residues. DNA for the CDR3: TGTGCCAGCATCCAGGGAGGCGGCAATCAGCCCCAGCATTTT. This codes for CASIQGGGNQPQHF. Full variable domain (rest looked up from reference TRBV28 and TRBJ1-5): DVKVTQSSRYLVKRTGEKVFLECVQDMDHENMFWYRQDPGLGLRLIYFSYDVKMKEKGDIPEGYSVSREKKERFSLILESASTNQTSMYLCASIQGGGNQPQHFGDGTRLSIL.

The chain employs TRBV5-4 and TRBJ2-7, with D possibly matching TRBD1 (5 bases). V dropped 0 bases and J dropped 1 base, with 8 bases sitting between them. This CDR3 comprises 14 residues. Germline loops: CDR1 SGHNT, CDR2 YYREEE (reference sequence). CDR3 sequence: CASSLGGSSYEQYF. The CDR3 DNA follows: TGTGCCAGCAGCTTGGGGGGCAGTTCCTACGAGCAGTACTTC.

V and J are TRBV2 and TRBJ2-7; possible D gene TRBD1, 5 bases. Germline values: CDR1 SNHLY, CDR2 FYNNEI. Trimming pared 4 bases from V and 1 base from J, leaving 5 bases between. The CDR3 has 12 residues. In nucleotides, the CDR3 is TGTGCCAGCAGTGGACAGTCCTACGAGCAGTACTTC. This codes for CASSGQSYEQYF.

V is TRBV4-1 and J is TRBJ2-7, with 8 bases matching TRBD2. Per germline, CDR1 MGHRA and CDR2 YSYEKL. Trimming cost V 5 bases and J 2 bases; bases outside gene matches: 14. The CDR3 spans 17 residues. The chain's CDR3 is CASSFAGGAGGAYEQYF. As DNA, the CDR3 is TGCGCCAGCAGCTTCGCCGGGGGGGCGGGAGGTGCCTACGAGCAGTACTTC.

The chain links TRBV27 to TRBJ2-1, with unresolved D. Germline V gene data show CDR1 as MNHEY and CDR2 as SMNVEV (reference sequence). The CDR3 length is 16 residues. The V and J ends lost 5 bases and 2 bases respectively, with 16 bases between them. The CDR3 loop is CASSPFPGAAYNEQFF. CDR3 bases: TGTGCCAGCAGTCCCTTTCCAGGCGCAGCCTACAATGAGCAGTTCTTC.

The chain recombines TRBV28 with TRBJ1-1; D is uncertain. The V end was cut by 7 bases, the J end by 6 bases, with 15 bases between. Looked up from germline, CDR1 is MDHEN and CDR2 is SYDVKM. There are 13 residues in the CDR3. CDR3 DNA sequence: TGTGCCAGCACCCTGGGAGGTATCCCTGAAGCTTTCTTT. Translated, it gives CASTLGGIPEAFF.

The CDR3 loop is CASSLRGSYNEQFF. For the CDR3, the DNA is TGTGCCAGCAGTTTAAGGGGCTCCTACAATGAGCAGTTCTTC. The chain recombines TRBV28 with TRBJ2-1, with TRBD1 as a possible D gene (5 bases). The CDR3 covers 14 residues. The ends were cut back, 2 bases at V and 0 bases at J, with 5 bases in the middle. The germline CDR1 and CDR2 sequences are MDHEN and SYDVKM.

The chain couples TRBV7-8 to TRBJ1-5; tentative D call: TRBD1 (5 bases). Germline CDR1 is SGHVS and CDR2 is FQNEAQ. The CDR3 is made up of 14 amino acids. Trimming took off 5 bases at V and 4 bases at J, with 12 bases between the two ends. The CDR3 is CASSLQGKNQPQHF. The DNA of the CDR3 is TGTGCCAGCAGCCTTCAGGGAAAAAATCAGCCCCAGCATTTT.

This sequence joins TRBV7-3 and TRBJ1-1; no reliable D call. The germline V gene encodes CDR1 SGHTA and CDR2 FQGTGA. Trimming stripped 2 bases from V and 2 bases from J, with 9 bases between. There are 14 residues in the CDR3. CDR3 bases: TGTGCCAGCAGCTTATCTTCAGGAAACACTGAAGCTTTCTTT. Translation gives CASSLSSGNTEAFF.

This chain uses TRBV5-1 with TRBJ2-1, with D unresolved. Germline V gene lookup returns CDR1 SGHRS and CDR2 YFSETQ. Trimming took off 0 bases at V and 1 base at J, with 8 bases between the two ends. CDR3 length equals 15 residues. The CDR3 loop is CASSLDSFSYNEQFF. The CDR3 DNA sequence: TGCGCCAGCAGCTTGGATTCTTTTTCCTACAATGAGCAGTTCTTC.

This rearrangement joins TRBV2 to TRBJ2-2, with D unresolved. There are 12 residues in the CDR3. Between the trimmed V and J ends, which lost 9 bases and 3 bases, there was a span of 8 bases. Germline-derived CDR1 and CDR2 are SNHLY and FYNNEI. The CDR3 region is CASSLHTGELFF. The DNA for the CDR3 is TGTGCCAGTTCACTGCACACCGGGGAGCTGTTTTTT. Supplemented by reference TRBV2 and TRBJ2-2, the full variable domain reads EPEVTQTPSHQVTQMGQEVILRCVPISNHLYFYWYRQILGQKVEFLVSFYNNEISEKSEIFDDQFSVERPDGSNFTLKIRSTKLEDSAMYFCASSLHTGELFFGEGSRLTVL.